This T cell receptor (beta chain) was sequenced during a study of spatial heterogeneity in lung cancer. Turning to the study itself: Fewer alpha-chain than beta-chain sequences were consistently detected.

Time point noted: sample taken at primary tumor resection. Unsorted tumor, nontumor lung tissue or cryopreserved PBMC supplied the whole RNA. General study points: Tumor TCRs that were ubiquitous and expanded showed up in blood more at resection than follow-up.

In TCRdb, the 5' RACE reads were re-called with MiXCR into one record per CDR3 protein. This sample has about 47,000 distinct CDR3 sequences, with over 9.5% found just once. As for this clonotype: Its antigen is currently unknown. This may stem from a read error, because a much larger clone lies one nucleotide away.

V lost 0 bases to trimming and J lost 5 bases; unmatched junction nucleotides: 11. This CDR3 comprises 18 residues. Germline V gene lookup returns CDR1 LGHNA and CDR2 YNFKEQ. V is TRBV4-2 and J is TRBJ2-5; TRBD2 agrees at 11 bases. This receptor was identified in a female donor with early-stage non-small cell lung cancer. The sample consisted of PBMCs, taken at surgery. This CDR3 reads CASSQEGGASGGSETQYF. CDR3 coding DNA: TGTGCCAGCAGCCAAGAAGGGGGGGCTAGCGGGGGGTCGGAGACCCAGTACTTC.